Only a few counts were recorded for the clone carrying this TCR beta chain. There are 15 residues in the CDR3. Germline values: CDR1 SGHTA, CDR2 FQGTGA. V shed 6 bases and J 5 bases; nucleotides not matched to a gene: 10. Reverse transcription of all isolated RNA meant that expressed TCRB transcripts were sequenced. TCRdb's copy holds only in-frame clones and misses some; the assay was immunoSEQ multiplex PCR. The table has under 400,000 clones, approximately 14% seen once. The source of the sample is a study of beta chain features in type 1 diabetes. Sequencing was carried out using central memory CD4+ T cells from blood. The chain carries TRBV7-3 and TRBJ2-1, with TRBD2 matching 7 bases. This clonotype originated in a man younger than 40 in good health. The CDR3 sequence is CASSLGGSLNNEQFF. CDR3 DNA sequence: TGTGCCAGCAGTTTGGGCGGGAGCCTCAACAATGAGCAGTTCTTC. The variable domain in full, completed from reference TRBV7-3 and TRBJ2-1, reads GAGVSQTPSNKVTEKGKYVELRCDPISGHTALYWYRQSLGQGPEFLIYFQGTGAADDSGLPNDRFFAVRPEGSVSTLKIQRTERGDSAVYLCASSLGGSLNNEQFFGPGTRLTVL.